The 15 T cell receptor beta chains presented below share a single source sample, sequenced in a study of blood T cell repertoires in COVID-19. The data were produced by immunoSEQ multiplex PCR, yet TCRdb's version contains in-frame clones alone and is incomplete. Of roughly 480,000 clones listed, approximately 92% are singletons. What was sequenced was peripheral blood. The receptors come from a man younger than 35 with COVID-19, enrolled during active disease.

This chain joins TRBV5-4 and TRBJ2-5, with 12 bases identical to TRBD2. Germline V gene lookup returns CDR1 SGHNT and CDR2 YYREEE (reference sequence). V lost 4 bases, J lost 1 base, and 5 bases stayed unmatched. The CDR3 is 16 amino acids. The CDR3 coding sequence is TGTGCCAGCAGCCTCCGACTAGCGGGGGCCCAAGAGACCCAGTACTTC. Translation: CASSLRLAGAQETQYF.

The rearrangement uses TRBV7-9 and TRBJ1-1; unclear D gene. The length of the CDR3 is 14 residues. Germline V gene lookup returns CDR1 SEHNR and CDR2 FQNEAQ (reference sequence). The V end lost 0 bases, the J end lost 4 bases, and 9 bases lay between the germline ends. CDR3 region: CASSLAASSTEAFF. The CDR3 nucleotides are TGTGCCAGCAGCTTAGCCGCGAGTAGCACTGAAGCTTTCTTT.

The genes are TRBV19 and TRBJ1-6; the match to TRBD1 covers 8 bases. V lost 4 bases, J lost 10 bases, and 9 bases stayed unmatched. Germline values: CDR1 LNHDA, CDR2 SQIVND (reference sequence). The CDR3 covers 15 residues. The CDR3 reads CASSNWTGIQSPLHF. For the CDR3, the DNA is TGTGCCAGTAGTAACTGGACAGGGATTCAATCACCCCTCCACTTT.

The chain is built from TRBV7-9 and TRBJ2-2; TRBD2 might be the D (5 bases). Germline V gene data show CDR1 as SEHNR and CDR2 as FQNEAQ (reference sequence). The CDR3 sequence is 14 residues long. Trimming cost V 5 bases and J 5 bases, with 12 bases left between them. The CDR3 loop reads CASSQRGGTGELFF. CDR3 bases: TGTGCCAGCAGCCAACGGGGTGGTACCGGGGAGCTGTTTTTT.

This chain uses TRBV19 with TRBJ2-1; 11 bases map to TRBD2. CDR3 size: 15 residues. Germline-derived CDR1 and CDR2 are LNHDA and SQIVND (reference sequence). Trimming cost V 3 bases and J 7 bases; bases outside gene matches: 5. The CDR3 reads CASSMTSGEYNEQFF. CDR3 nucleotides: TGTGCCAGTAGTATGACTAGCGGGGAGTATAATGAGCAGTTCTTC.

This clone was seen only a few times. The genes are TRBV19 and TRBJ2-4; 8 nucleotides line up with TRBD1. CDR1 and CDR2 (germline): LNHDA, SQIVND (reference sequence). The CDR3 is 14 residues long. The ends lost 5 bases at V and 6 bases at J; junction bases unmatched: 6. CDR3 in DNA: TGTGCCAGTAGTCTTAGGACAGGGACAAACATTCAGTACTTC. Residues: CASSLRTGTNIQYF.

CDR3 DNA sequence: TGTGCCAGCAGCTTATTAAGCGGTATGAAGGAGACCCAGTACTTC. Encoded protein: CASSLLSGMKETQYF. The chain employs TRBV11-2 and TRBJ2-5; the D gene is possibly TRBD2 (5 bases). The germline V gene encodes CDR1 SGHAT and CDR2 FQNNGV. Trimming left V 2 bases short and J 5 bases short, with 15 bases between. The CDR3 has 15 amino acids.

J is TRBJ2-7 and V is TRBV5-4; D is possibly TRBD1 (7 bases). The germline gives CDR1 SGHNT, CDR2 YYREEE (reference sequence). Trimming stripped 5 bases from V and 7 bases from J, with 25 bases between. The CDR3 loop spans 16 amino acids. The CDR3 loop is CASSKPRQGQGGEQYF. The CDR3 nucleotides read TGTGCCAGCAGTAAACCCCGACAGGGACAAGGGGGGGAGCAGTACTTC.

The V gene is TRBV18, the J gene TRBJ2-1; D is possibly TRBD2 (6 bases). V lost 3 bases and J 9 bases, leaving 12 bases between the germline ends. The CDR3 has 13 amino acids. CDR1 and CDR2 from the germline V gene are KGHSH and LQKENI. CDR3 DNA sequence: TGTGCCAGCTCACCCCCGAGGCGGGGTGAGCAGTTCTTC. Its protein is CASSPPRRGEQFF.

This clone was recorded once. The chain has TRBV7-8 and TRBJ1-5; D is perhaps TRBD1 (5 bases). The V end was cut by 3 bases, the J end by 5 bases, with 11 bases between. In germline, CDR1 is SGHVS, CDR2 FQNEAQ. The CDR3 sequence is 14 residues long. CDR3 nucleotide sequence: TGTGCCAGCAGCTTCGGCAGGGACTATCAGCCCCAGCATTTT. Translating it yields CASSFGRDYQPQHF.

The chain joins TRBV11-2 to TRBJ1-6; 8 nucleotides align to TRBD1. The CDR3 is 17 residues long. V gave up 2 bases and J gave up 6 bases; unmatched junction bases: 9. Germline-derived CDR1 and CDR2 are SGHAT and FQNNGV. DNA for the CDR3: TGTGCCAGCAGCTTATCCCTTACAGGGGGTCTTAATTCACCCCTCCACTTT. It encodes CASSLSLTGGLNSPLHF.

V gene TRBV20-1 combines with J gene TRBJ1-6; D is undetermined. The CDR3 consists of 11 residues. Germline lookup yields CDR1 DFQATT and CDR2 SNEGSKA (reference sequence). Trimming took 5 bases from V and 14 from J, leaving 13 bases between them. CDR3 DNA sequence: TGCAGTGCTGAGACGGGATTCACCCTCCACTTT. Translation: CSAETGFTLHF.

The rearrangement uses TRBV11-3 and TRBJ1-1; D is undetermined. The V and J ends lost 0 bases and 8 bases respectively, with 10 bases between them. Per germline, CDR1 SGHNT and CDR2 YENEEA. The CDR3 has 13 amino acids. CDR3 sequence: CASSLDREAEAFF. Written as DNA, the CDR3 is TGTGCCAGCAGCTTAGATCGAGAAGCCGAAGCTTTCTTT.

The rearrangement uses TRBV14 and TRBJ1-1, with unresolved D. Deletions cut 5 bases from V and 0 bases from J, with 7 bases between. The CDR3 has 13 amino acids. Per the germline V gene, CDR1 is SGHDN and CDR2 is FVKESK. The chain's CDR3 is CASSENMNTEAFF. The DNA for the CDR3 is TGTGCCAGCAGCGAAAACATGAACACTGAAGCTTTCTTT.

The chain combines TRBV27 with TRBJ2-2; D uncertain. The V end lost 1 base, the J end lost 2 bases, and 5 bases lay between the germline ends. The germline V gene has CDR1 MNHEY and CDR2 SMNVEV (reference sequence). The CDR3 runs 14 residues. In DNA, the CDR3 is TGTGCCAGCAGTTTATTCAGAAACACCGGGGAGCTGTTTTTT. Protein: CASSLFRNTGELFF.